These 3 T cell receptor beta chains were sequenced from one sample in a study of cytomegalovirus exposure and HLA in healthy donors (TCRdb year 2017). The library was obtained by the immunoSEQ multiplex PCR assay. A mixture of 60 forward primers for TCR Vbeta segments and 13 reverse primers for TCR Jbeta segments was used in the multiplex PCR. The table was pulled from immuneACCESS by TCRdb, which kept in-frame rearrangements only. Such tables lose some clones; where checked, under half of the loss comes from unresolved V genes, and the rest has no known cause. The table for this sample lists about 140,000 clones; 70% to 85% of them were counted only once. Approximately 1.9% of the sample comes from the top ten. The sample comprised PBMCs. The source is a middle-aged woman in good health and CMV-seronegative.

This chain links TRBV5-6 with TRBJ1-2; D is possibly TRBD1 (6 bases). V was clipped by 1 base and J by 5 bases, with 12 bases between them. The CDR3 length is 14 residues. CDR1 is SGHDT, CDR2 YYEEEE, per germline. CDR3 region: CASSLRAGAYGYTF. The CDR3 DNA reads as TGTGCCAGCAGCTTGCGGGCGGGGGCGTATGGCTACACCTTC.

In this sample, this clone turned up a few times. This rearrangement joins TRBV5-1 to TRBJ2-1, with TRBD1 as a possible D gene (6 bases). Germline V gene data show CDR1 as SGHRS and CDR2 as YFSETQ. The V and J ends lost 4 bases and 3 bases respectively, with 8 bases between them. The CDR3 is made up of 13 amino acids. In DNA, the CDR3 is TGCGCCAGCAGCCGGACAGACTACAATGAGCAGTTCTTC. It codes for CASSRTDYNEQFF.

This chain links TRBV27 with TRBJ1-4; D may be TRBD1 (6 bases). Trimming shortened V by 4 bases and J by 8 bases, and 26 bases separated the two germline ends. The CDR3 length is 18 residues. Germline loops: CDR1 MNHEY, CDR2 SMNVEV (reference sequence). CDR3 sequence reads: CASSSVGTGLGLREKLFF. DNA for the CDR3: TGTGCCAGCAGTTCAGTGGGTACAGGGCTCGGCTTACGAGAAAAACTGTTTTTT.